A single sample is the source of the 18 T cell receptor beta chains below, sequenced in a study of sequential checkpoint blockade in melanoma. Treatment denoted: randomized to nivolumab then ipilimumab (arm A) or the reverse (arm B). Repertoires were generated with immunoSEQ multiplex PCR, while TCRdb's copy carries only in-frame clones and drops some. The table lists 10,000 to 13,000 clones, around 69% of them singletons. The sequenced sample was CD8+ T cells sorted from blood (inferred from file names), obtained from a patient given nivolumab and ipilimumab in sequence. The receptor source for this set is a human donor with melanoma.

The rearrangement links TRBV4-2 to TRBJ2-2; no firm D call. V lost 5 bases to trimming and J lost 3 bases, with 19 bases between them. The length of the CDR3 is 17 residues. CDR1 and CDR2 (germline): LGHNA, YNFKEQ. CDR3 protein: CASSSDLAAPHTGELFF. The CDR3 region has the DNA TGTGCCAGCAGCTCCGACCTTGCGGCACCTCACACCGGGGAGCTGTTTTTT.

The chain joins TRBV5-6 to TRBJ2-5, with D hard to call. The CDR3 extends over 12 amino acids. V gave up 2 bases and J gave up 5 bases, with 7 bases separating them. Germline assignment: CDR1 SGHDT and CDR2 YYEEEE. CDR3 coding DNA: TGTGCCAGCAGCTTTAACGGGGAGACCCAGTACTTC. This translates into CASSFNGETQYF.

This chain connects TRBV7-9 to TRBJ1-1, with D unclear. This CDR3 is built from 15 residues. Between the trimmed V and J ends, which lost 4 bases and 3 bases, there was a span of 15 bases. Germline-derived CDR1 and CDR2 are SEHNR and FQNEAQ (reference sequence). The CDR3 region has the DNA TGTGCCAGCAGCTCCAATCCGGGGAGGGACACTGAAGCTTTCTTT. Translating gives CASSSNPGRDTEAFF.

This chain joins TRBV29-1 and TRBJ1-2; D not resolved. V was trimmed by 3 bases and J by 4 bases, leaving 6 bases between them. This CDR3 has 11 amino acids. Germline assignment: CDR1 SQVTM and CDR2 ANQGSEA. The CDR3 DNA reads TGCAGCGTTGAGGAGGGCTATGGCTACACCTTC. Its protein is CSVEEGYGYTF.

This chain links TRBV5-1 with TRBJ1-2, with D tentatively TRBD1 (5 bases). Trimming removed 4 bases at V and 7 bases at J, with 17 bases between. This CDR3 is 14 amino acids long. The germline gives CDR1 SGHRS, CDR2 YFSETQ. CDR3 DNA sequence: TGCGCCAGCAGCGCGACGGGCCAGGGAAGTGGCTACACCTTC. Encoded protein: CASSATGQGSGYTF.

J is TRBJ2-5 and V is TRBV9; perhaps TRBD1 as D (8 bases). Looked up from germline, CDR1 is SGDLS and CDR2 is YYNGEE. The V end was cut by 2 bases, the J end by 4 bases, with 18 bases between. This CDR3 contains 16 residues. CDR3 sequence: CASSVDPGGGGETQYF. CDR3 coding DNA: TGTGCCAGCAGCGTCGATCCAGGGGGCGGGGGAGAGACCCAGTACTTC.

This clone was detected once. The chain carries TRBV6-6 and TRBJ2-7; TRBD1 is a possible D gene (5 bases). The CDR3 is 13 amino acids. The germline CDR1 and CDR2 sequences are MNHNY and SVGAGI (reference sequence). Trimming removed 5 bases from V and 2 bases from J, with 10 bases in between. CDR3: CASSTRQTYEQYF. In nucleotides, the CDR3 is TGTGCCAGCAGTACGAGACAGACCTACGAGCAGTACTTC.

V and J are TRBV28 and TRBJ2-3; D unclear. Trimming left V 3 bases short and J 3 bases short, with 10 bases between. Per the germline V gene, CDR1 is MDHEN and CDR2 is SYDVKM. The CDR3 is 14 amino acids. CDR3 in DNA: TGTGCCAGCAGTTTTGTAGCCGGGACAGATACGCAGTATTTT. This gives the protein CASSFVAGTDTQYF. Filled out from reference TRBV28 and TRBJ2-3, the complete variable domain reads DVKVTQSSRYLVKRTGEKVFLECVQDMDHENMFWYRQDPGLGLRLIYFSYDVKMKEKGDIPEGYSVSREKKERFSLILESASTNQTSMYLCASSFVAGTDTQYFGPGTRLTVL.

V usage is TRBV2 and J usage is TRBJ2-2; 8 bases line up with TRBD2. V dropped 1 base and J dropped 0; count of bases not matched to a gene: 4. Germline CDR1 is SNHLY and CDR2 is FYNNEI. The CDR3 runs to 17 residues. Written as DNA, the CDR3 is TGTGCCAGCAGTGAAGTATCTAGCGGGTCGAACACCGGGGAGCTGTTTTTT. This gives the protein CASSEVSSGSNTGELFF.

The V and J genes are TRBV10-3 and TRBJ2-7, with D hard to call. Trimming stripped 2 bases from V and 4 bases from J, with 3 bases between. There are 11 residues in the CDR3. From germline, CDR1 is ENHRY and CDR2 SYGVKD. The CDR3 region has the DNA TGTGCCATCAGTGAGCAGTACGAGCAGTACTTC. Amino acid sequence: CAISEQYEQYF.

V is TRBV6-4 and J is TRBJ1-1, with a tentative D call TRBD1 (5 bases). Trimming took 6 bases from V and 0 from J, leaving 8 bases between them. Germline V gene lookup returns CDR1 MRHNA and CDR2 SNTAGT. This CDR3 is built from 13 residues. Written as DNA, the CDR3 is TGTGCCAGCAGCCAGACAGTGAACACTGAAGCTTTCTTT. Its translation: CASSQTVNTEAFF.

The chain is built from TRBV4-2 and TRBJ2-2; 11 bases are shared with TRBD2. Germline trimming cut 6 bases from V and 3 bases from J; bases unmatched to any gene: 3. The germline gives CDR1 LGHNA, CDR2 YNFKEQ. There are 15 residues in the CDR3. CDR3 region: CASSTSGRDTGELFF. The CDR3 region has the DNA TGTGCCAGCAGTACTAGCGGGAGAGACACCGGGGAGCTGTTTTTT.

The rearrangement links TRBV10-3 to TRBJ2-7; 9 bases match TRBD1. The junction had 8 bases not matched to a gene; V was cut back by 8 bases and J by 6 bases. The CDR3 totals 13 residues. Germline V gives CDR1 ENHRY, CDR2 SYGVKD. The CDR3 DNA sequence: TGTGCCATCGGAGGGACAGGGATTACCGAGCAGTACTTC. This codes for CAIGGTGITEQYF.

For the CDR3, the DNA is TGTGCCAGCAGCCTGGAGGGGACTGAAGCTTTCTTT. Encoded protein: CASSLEGTEAFF. This rearrangement joins TRBV4-2 to TRBJ1-1; tentative D call: TRBD1 (5 bases). The CDR3 loop spans 12 amino acids. V was cut by 4 bases and J by 5 bases, with 8 bases left in between. Germline V gene data show CDR1 as LGHNA and CDR2 as YNFKEQ.

The V gene is TRBV5-1, the J gene TRBJ1-1; 10 bases match TRBD1. This CDR3 is 16 amino acids long. The J segment lost 1 base and the V segment lost 6 bases, leaving 9 bases of the junction unmatched. Germline V gene data show CDR1 as SGHRS and CDR2 as YFSETQ. CDR3 region: CASTPDRGYKNTEAFF. CDR3 bases: TGCGCCAGCACCCCGGACAGGGGGTATAAGAACACTGAAGCTTTCTTT.

This clone was counted between two and nine times. V is TRBV13 and J is TRBJ2-7, with D unclear. CDR1 and CDR2 from the germline V gene are PRHDT and FYEKMQ (reference sequence). The CDR3 is made up of 14 amino acids. V lost 2 bases, J lost 1 base, and 9 bases lay in between. CDR3 in amino acids: CASSLSQVSYEQYF. CDR3 in DNA: TGTGCCAGCAGCTTATCGCAGGTATCCTACGAGCAGTACTTC.

J is TRBJ1-5 and V is TRBV19; 7 bases align to TRBD1. The CDR3 is 15 amino acids. J was trimmed by 2 bases and V by 3 bases; bases with no gene match: 4. The germline V gene has CDR1 LNHDA and CDR2 SQIVND (reference sequence). The chain's CDR3 is CASSITTGGNQPQHF. CDR3 sequence (DNA): TGTGCCAGTAGTATCACCACAGGGGGCAATCAGCCCCAGCATTTT.

V usage is TRBV4-1 and J usage is TRBJ2-1; TRBD2 agrees at 8 bases. In germline, CDR1 is MGHRA, CDR2 YSYEKL. Trimming cost V 2 bases and J 8 bases; bases outside gene matches: 11. The CDR3 covers 16 residues. CDR3 coding DNA: TGCGCCAGCAGCCAACCCTGGCGGCCGGGGGGGGATGAGCAGTTCTTC. Translation: CASSQPWRPGGDEQFF.